Listed below are T cell receptor beta chains from one sample, sequenced in a study of tumor-infiltrating lymphocytes in primary liver carcinoma. Via MiXCR, TCRdb re-called the multiplex PCR reads, giving one row per CDR3 protein. The sample lists around 330,000 distinct CDR3 sequences; around three fifths were seen once. Sequences were obtained from peripheral blood. These receptors were taken from a woman in her 30s with primary liver carcinoma and hepatitis B virus infection. The CDR3 runs from the conserved cysteine through the conserved F or W. Each record gives: V gene, CDR3 protein.

>TRBV12-3/TRBV12-4
CASSQTDRAKDTQYF
>TRBV11-2
CVSSPQQAANTGELFF
>TRBV4-1
CASSQDGPGVGPHEQYF
>TRBV2
CASIALAGYNEQFF
>TRBV4-3
CASSQDAGSFCNEQFF
>TRBV6-6
CASSYPCEGPYEQYF
>TRBV4-2
CASSQDAAGYEQYF
>TRBV2
CASWIGLNNEQFF
>TRBV14
CASSQEGYMDLAKNIQYF
>TRBV7-2
CASSPGGTGGAYGYTF
>TRBV7-8
CASSPPMKQETQYF
>TRBV11-2
CASSLAGGQAGTGELFF
>TRBV6-5
CASSYGLETNTEAFF
>TRBV11-2
CASSLDRGDGYTF
>TRBV4-3
CASSQGYRTSSSYEQYF
>TRBV5-8
CASSFFERFF
>TRBV12-3/TRBV12-4
CASSHSSDEKLFF
>TRBV6-5
CASRAQGAVPGVLFF
>TRBV5-1
CASRWASSPTDTQYF
>TRBV5-1
CASSLSDRGLNTGAFF
>TRBV7-9
CASSFGFGSTYEQYF
>TRBV5-6
CASSLRDGKNIQYF
>TRBV7-2
CASSNGLAEQYF
>TRBV7-3
CASSLIGDTQYF
>TRBV10-3
CAISFLAEGGIEQYF